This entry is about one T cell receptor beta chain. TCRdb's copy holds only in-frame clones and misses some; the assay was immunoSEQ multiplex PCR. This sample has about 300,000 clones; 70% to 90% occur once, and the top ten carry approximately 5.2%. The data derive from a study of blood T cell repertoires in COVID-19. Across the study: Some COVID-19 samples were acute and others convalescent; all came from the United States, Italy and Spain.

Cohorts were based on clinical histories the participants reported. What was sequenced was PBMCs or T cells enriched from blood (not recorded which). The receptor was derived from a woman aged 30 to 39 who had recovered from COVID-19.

CDR3 in amino acids: CASRETATNEKLFF. The CDR3 DNA reads TGTGCCAGCAGGGAGACAGCAACTAATGAAAAACTGTTTTTT. V is TRBV2 and J is TRBJ1-4; D perhaps matches TRBD1 (5 bases). Germline values: CDR1 SNHLY, CDR2 FYNNEI. CDR3 length: 14 residues. Trimming stripped 6 bases from V and 0 bases from J, with 8 bases between. The full variable domain, completed using reference TRBV2 and TRBJ1-4, is EPEVTQTPSHQVTQMGQEVILRCVPISNHLYFYWYRQILGQKVEFLVSFYNNEISEKSEIFDDQFSVERPDGSNFTLKIRSTKLEDSAMYFCASRETATNEKLFFGSGTQLSVL.